This T cell receptor beta chain was observed in a study of T cell clonality in common variable immunodeficiency. General study results and limits: Common variable immunodeficiency TCR beta sequences reportedly had fewer deletions and N-nucleotide insertions. T cell subpopulation sequencing would be needed to explain CVID clonality.

Germline assignment: CDR1 DFQATT and CDR2 SNEGSKA (reference sequence). The CDR3 has 15 amino acids. Trimming took 1 base from V and 2 from J; bases not matched to a gene: 5. Control and CVID samples contributed equal amounts of genomic DNA. The table came from immunoSEQ multiplex PCR; TCRdb's copy has only in-frame clones and leaves some out. The sample was found to contain tens of thousands of clones, and every one recurs. This clone was counted at least ten times. No antigen is known for it. The read falls 3 residues short of the CDR3 end, and the missing part is taken from the germline J gene. Caucasian heritage predominated among both patients and controls.

Material for sequencing was peripheral blood mononuclear cells. The gene calls are TRBV20-1 and TRBJ2-3, with 8 bases aligning to TRBD2. This clonotype originated in a person between 18 and 75 years old in good health. The CDR3 DNA, read in part, is TGCAGTGCTAGAGGAGCGGGAGCAAACACAGATACG. It codes for CSARGAGANTDT. The full CDR3 reads CSARGAGANTDTQYF.